This T cell receptor beta chain was captured by sequencing in a study of blood T cell repertoires in COVID-19. V was pared by 6 bases and J by 5 bases, with 16 bases of the junction left unmatched. This CDR3 has 17 residues. Only one count was recorded for this clone. Sequenced by immunoSEQ multiplex PCR; TCRdb stores in-frame clones only, minus some. The repertoire holds more than 250,000 clones, with approximately 88% as singletons. This chain joins TRBV5-3 and TRBJ2-5, with 10 bases fitting TRBD2. TRBV5-3 has ORF status, its function being uncertain. This receptor was taken from a human donor in a cohort sampled during active COVID-19. The sample comprised peripheral blood. CDR3 sequence: CARTVLLAGGVGETQYF. DNA of the CDR3: TGTGCCAGAACCGTTTTGTTAGCGGGAGGCGTGGGGGAGACCCAGTACTTC.